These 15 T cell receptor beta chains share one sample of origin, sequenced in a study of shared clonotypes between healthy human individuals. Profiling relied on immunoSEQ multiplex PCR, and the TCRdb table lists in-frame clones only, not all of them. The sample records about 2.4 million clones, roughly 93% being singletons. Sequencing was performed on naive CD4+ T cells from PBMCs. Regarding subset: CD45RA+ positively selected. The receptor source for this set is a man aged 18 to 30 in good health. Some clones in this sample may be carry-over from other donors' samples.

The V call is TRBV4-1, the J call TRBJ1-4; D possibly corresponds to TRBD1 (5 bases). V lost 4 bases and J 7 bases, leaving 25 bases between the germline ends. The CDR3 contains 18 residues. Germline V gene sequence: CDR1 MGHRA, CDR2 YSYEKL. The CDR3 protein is CASSPTPQGLRVVEKLFF. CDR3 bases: TGCGCCAGCAGCCCAACTCCCCAGGGCCTTCGTGTGGTTGAAAAACTGTTTTTT.

In DNA form, the CDR3 reads TGTGCCAGCTCCCCGGAGACTTCAGAGACCCAGTACTTC. Residues: CASSPETSETQYF. The chain couples TRBV18 to TRBJ2-5; D gene ambiguous. The V end was cut by 6 bases, the J end by 4 bases, with 12 bases between. Germline CDR1 reads KGHSH; CDR2 reads LQKENI. The CDR3 extends over 13 amino acids. The variable domain in full, completed from reference TRBV18 and TRBJ2-5, reads NAGVMQNPRHLVRRRGQEARLRCSPMKGHSHVYWYRQLPEEGLKFMVYLQKENIIDESGMPKERFSAEFPKEGPSILRIQQVVRGDSAAYFCASSPETSETQYFGPGTRLLVL.

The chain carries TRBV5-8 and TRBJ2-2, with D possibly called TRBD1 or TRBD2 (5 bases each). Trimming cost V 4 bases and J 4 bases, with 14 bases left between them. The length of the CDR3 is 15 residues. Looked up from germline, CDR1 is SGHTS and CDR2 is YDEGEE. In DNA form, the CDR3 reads TGTGCCAGCAGCCTAGAGGGGTTTGGCACCGGGGAGCTGTTTTTT. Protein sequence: CASSLEGFGTGELFF.

This chain's CDR3 is CASRDRGRLEQYF. CDR3 DNA sequence: TGTGCCAGCCGGGACAGGGGGCGCCTTGAGCAGTACTTC. The V and J genes are TRBV28 and TRBJ2-7; 12 positions agree with TRBD1. Losses at the gene ends were 8 bases for V and 7 bases for J; bases not matched to a gene: 6. The germline V gene has CDR1 MDHEN and CDR2 SYDVKM. The CDR3 length is 13 residues.

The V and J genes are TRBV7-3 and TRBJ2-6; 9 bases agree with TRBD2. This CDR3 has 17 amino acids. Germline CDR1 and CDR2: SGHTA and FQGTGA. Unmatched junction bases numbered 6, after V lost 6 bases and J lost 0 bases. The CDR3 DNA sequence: TGTGCCAGCAGGCTACTAGCGGGTGGCTCTGGGGCCAACGTCCTGACTTTC. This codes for CASRLLAGGSGANVLTF.

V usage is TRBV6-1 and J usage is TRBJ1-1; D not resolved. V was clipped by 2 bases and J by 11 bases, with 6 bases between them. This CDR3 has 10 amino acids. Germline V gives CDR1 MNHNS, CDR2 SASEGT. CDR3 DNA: TGTGCCAGCAGTGAAAAGAGGGCTTTCTTT. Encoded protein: CASSEKRAFF.

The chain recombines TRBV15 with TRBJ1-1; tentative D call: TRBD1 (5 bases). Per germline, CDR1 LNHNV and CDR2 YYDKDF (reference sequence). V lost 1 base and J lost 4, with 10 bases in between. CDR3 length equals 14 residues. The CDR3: CATSRGGTLTEAFF. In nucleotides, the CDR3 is TGTGCCACCAGCAGAGGTGGGACTCTCACTGAAGCTTTCTTT.

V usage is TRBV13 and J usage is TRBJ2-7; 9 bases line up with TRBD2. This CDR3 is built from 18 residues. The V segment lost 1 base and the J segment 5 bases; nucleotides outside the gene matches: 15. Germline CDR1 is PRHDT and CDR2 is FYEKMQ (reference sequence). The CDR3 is CASSLVLAGGPSIHEQYF. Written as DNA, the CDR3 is TGTGCCAGCAGCTTAGTTCTGGCGGGAGGGCCGAGTATCCACGAGCAGTACTTC.

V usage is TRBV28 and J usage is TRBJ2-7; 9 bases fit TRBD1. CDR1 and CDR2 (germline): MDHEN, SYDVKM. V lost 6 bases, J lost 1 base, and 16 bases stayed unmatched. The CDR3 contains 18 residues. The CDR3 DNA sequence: TGTGCCAGCAGACAACCTTATACGGGGACAGGGTGGTCCTACGAGCAGTACTTC. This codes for CASRQPYTGTGWSYEQYF. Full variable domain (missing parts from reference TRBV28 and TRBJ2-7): DVKVTQSSRYLVKRTGEKVFLECVQDMDHENMFWYRQDPGLGLRLIYFSYDVKMKEKGDIPEGYSVSREKKERFSLILESASTNQTSMYLCASRQPYTGTGWSYEQYFGPGTRLTVT.

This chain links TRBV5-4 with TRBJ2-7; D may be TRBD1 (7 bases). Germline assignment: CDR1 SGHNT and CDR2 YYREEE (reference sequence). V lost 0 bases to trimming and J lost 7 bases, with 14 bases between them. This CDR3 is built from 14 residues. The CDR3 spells CASSLAKGAGEQYF. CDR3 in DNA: TGTGCCAGCAGCTTGGCGAAGGGGGCGGGGGAGCAGTACTTC.

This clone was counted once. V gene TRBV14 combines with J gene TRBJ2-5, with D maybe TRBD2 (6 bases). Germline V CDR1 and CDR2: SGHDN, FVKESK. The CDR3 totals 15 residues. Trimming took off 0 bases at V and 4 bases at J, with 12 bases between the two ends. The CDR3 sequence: CASSQEMGGGETQYF. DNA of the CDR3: TGTGCCAGCAGCCAAGAGATGGGGGGAGGAGAGACCCAGTACTTC.

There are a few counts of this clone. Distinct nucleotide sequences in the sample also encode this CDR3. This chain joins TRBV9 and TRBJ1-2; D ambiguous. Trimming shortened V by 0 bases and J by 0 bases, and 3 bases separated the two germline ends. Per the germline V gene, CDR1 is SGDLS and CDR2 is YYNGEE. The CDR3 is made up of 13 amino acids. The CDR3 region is CASSVVSNYGYTF. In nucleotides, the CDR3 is TGTGCCAGCAGCGTAGTCTCTAACTATGGCTACACCTTC. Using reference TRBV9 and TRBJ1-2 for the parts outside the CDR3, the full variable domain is DSGVTQTPKHLITATGQRVTLRCSPRSGDLSVYWYQQSLDQGLQFLIQYYNGEERAKGNILERFSAQQFPDLHSELNLSSLELGDSALYFCASSVVSNYGYTFGSGTRLTVV.

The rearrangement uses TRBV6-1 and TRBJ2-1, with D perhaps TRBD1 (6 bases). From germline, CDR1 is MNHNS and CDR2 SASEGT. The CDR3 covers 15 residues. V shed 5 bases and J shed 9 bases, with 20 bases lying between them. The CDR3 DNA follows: TGTGCCAGCAGTAAACAGGGCCTGGGCTCTAGTGAGCAGTTCTTC. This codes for CASSKQGLGSSEQFF.

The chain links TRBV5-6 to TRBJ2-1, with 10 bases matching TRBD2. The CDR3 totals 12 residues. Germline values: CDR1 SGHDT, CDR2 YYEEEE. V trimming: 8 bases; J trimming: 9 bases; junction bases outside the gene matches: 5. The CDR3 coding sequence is TGTGCCAGTACCCTAGCGGGAGCTGAGCAGTTCTTC. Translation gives CASTLAGAEQFF.

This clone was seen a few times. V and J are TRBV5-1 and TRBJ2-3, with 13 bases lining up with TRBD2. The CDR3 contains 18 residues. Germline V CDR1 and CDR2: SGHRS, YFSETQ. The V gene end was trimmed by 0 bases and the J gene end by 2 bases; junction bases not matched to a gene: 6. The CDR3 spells CASSLGLAGGPITDTQYF. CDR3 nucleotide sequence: TGCGCCAGCAGCTTGGGACTAGCGGGAGGACCCATCACAGATACGCAGTATTTT. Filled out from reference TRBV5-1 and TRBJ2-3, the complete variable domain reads KAGVTQTPRYLIKTRGQQVTLSCSPISGHRSVSWYQQTPGQGLQFLFEYFSETQRNKGNFPGRFSGRQFSNSRSEMNVSTLELGDSALYLCASSLGLAGGPITDTQYFGPGTRLTVL.